This record concerns one TCR beta chain sequence. Only in-frame clones appear in the TCRdb table, and some are missing; sequencing was by immunoSEQ multiplex PCR. Seen here are tens of thousands of clones, 85% observed once, and the top ten hold about an eighth. Patients had residual fresh-frozen tumor tissue and more than two years of survival data. These data originate in a study of glioma-infiltrating T cells after dendritic cell vaccination. Sequencing was performed on blood, taken before dendritic cell vaccination. This TCR was sampled from a human donor with glioblastoma.

The CDR3 spells CASSMAFTSGRADTGELFF. The CDR3 bases are TGTGCCAGTAGTATGGCCTTTACTAGCGGGAGGGCGGACACCGGGGAGCTGTTTTTT. The chain recombines TRBV19 with TRBJ2-2; 13 bases map to TRBD2. Germline values: CDR1 LNHDA, CDR2 SQIVND (reference sequence). V gave up 3 bases and J gave up 3 bases; unmatched junction bases: 10. The CDR3 is 19 residues long.